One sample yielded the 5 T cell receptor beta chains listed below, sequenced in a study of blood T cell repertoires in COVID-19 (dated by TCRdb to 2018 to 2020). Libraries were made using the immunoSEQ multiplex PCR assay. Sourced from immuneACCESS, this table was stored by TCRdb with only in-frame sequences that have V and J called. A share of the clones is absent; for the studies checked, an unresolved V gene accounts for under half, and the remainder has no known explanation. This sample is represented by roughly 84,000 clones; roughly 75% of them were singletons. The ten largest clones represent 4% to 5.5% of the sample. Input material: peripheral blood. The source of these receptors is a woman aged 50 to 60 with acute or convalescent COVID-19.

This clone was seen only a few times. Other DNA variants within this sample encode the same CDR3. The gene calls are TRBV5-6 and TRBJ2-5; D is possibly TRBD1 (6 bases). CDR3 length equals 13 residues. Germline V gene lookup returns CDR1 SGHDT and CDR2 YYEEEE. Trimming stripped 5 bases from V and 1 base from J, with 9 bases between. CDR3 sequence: CASRPDSQETQYF. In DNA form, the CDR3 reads TGTGCCAGCAGACCGGACAGCCAAGAGACCCAGTACTTC.

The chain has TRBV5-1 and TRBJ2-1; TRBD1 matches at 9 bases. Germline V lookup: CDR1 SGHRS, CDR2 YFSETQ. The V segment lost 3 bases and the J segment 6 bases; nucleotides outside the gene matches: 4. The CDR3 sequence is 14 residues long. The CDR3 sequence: CASSSGQGFNEQFF. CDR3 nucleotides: TGCGCCAGCAGCTCGGGACAGGGTTTCAATGAGCAGTTCTTC.

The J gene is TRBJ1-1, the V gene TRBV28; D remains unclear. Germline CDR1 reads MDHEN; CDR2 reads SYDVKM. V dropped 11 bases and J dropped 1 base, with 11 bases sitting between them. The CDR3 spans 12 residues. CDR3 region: CASSQKNTEAFF. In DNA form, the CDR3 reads TGTGCCTCCTCCCAGAAGAACACTGAAGCTTTCTTT.

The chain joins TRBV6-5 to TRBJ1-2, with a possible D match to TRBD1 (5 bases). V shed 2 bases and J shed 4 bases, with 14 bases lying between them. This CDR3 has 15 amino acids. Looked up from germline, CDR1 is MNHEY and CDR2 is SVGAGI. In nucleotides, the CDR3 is TGTGCCAGCAGTTACACGCCCGGGGGTCTCTATGGCTACACCTTC. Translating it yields CASSYTPGGLYGYTF.

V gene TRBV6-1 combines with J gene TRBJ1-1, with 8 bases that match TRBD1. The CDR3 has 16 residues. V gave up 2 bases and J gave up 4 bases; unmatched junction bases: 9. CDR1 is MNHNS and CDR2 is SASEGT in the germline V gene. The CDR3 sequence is CASSEIGTGLTTEAFF. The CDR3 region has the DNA TGTGCCAGCAGTGAAATCGGGACAGGCCTGACCACTGAAGCTTTCTTT.